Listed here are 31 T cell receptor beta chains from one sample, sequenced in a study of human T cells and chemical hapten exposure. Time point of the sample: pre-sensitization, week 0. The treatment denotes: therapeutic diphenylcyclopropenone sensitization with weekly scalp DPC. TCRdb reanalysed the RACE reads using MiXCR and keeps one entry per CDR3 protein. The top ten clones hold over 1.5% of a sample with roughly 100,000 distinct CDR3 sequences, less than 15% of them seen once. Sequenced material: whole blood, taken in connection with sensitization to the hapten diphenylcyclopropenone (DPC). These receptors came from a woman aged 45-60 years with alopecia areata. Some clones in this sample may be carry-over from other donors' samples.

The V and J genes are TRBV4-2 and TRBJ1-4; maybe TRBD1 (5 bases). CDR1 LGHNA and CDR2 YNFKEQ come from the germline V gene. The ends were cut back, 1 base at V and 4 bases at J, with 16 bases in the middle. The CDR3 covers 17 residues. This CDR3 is CASSQAGPQGNNEKLFF. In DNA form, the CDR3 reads TGTGCCAGCAGCCAAGCCGGCCCTCAGGGAAATAATGAAAAACTGTTTTTT.

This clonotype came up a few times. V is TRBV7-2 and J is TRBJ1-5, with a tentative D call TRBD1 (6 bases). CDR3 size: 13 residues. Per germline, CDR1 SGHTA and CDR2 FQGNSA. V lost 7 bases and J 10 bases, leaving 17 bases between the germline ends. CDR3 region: CASTPLAGGPQHF. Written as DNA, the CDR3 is TGTGCCAGCACCCCCCTAGCGGGGGGCCCCCAGCATTTT. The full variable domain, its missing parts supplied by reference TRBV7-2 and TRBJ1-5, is GAGVSQSPSNKVTEKGKDVELRCDPISGHTALYWYRQSLGQGLEFLIYFQGNSAPDKSGLPSDRFSAERTGGSVSTLTIQRTQQEDSAVYLCASTPLAGGPQHFGDGTRLSIL.

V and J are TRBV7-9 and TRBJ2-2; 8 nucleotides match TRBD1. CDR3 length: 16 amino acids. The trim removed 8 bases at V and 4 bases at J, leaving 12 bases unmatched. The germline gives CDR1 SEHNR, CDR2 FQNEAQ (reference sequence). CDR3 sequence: CASVSPGQASTGELFF. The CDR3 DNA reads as TGTGCCAGCGTAAGCCCGGGACAGGCCAGCACCGGGGAGCTGTTTTTT.

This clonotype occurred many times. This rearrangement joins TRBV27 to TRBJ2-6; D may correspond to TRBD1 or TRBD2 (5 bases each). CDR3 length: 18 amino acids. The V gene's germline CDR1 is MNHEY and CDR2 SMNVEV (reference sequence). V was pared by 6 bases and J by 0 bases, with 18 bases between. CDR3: CASSPRDGALSGANVLTF. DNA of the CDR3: TGTGCCAGCAGCCCCCGGGACGGAGCCCTCTCTGGGGCCAACGTCCTGACTTTC.

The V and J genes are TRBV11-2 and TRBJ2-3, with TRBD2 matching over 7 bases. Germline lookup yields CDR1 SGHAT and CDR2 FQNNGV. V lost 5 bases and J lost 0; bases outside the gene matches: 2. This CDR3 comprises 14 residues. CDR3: CASSISGSTDTQYF. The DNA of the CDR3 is TGTGCCAGCAGCATTAGCGGGAGCACAGATACGCAGTATTTT. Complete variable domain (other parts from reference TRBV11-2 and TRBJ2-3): EAGVAQSPRYKIIEKRQSVAFWCNPISGHATLYWYQQILGQGPKLLIQFQNNGVVDDSQLPKDRFSAERLKGVDSTLKIQPAKLEDSAVYLCASSISGSTDTQYFGPGTRLTVL.

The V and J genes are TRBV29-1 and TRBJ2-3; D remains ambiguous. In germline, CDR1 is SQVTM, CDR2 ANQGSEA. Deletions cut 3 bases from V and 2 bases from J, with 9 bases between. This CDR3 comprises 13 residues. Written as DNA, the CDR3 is TGCAGCGTTGAGATCAGGAACACAGATACGCAGTATTTT. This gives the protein CSVEIRNTDTQYF.

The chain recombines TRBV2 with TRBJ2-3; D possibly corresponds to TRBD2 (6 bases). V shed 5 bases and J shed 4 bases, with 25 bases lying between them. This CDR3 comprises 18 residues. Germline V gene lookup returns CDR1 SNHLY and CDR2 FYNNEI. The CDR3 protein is CASSPFRRAGRGADTQYF. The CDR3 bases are TGTGCCAGCAGTCCGTTCCGTCGCGCAGGGCGGGGAGCAGATACGCAGTATTTT.

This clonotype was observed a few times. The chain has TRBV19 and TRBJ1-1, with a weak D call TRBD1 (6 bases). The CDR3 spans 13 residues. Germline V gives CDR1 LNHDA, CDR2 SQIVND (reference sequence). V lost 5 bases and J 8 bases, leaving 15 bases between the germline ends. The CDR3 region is CASSSSDSYEAFF. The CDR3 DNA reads TGTGCCAGTAGTTCTTCGGACAGCTACGAAGCTTTCTTT.

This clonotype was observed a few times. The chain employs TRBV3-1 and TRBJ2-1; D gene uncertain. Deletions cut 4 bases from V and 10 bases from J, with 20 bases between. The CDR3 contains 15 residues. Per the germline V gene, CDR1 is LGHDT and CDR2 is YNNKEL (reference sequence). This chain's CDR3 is CASSRDPYSAREQFF. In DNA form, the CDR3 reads TGTGCCAGCAGCCGCGATCCTTACTCGGCTCGGGAGCAGTTCTTC.

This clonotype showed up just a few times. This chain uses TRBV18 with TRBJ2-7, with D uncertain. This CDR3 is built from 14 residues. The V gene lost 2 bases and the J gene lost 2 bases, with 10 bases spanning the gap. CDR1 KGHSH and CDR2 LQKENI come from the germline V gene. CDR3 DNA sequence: TGTGCCAGCTCACCAGGAATGCCCCCCTACGAGCAGTACTTC. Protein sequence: CASSPGMPPYEQYF.

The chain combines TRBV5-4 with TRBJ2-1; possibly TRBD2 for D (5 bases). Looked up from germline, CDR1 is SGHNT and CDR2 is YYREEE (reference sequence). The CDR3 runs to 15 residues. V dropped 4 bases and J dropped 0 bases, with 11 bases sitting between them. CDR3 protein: CASSPGLLSYNEQFF. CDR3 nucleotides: TGTGCCAGCAGCCCTGGACTGCTCTCCTACAATGAGCAGTTCTTC. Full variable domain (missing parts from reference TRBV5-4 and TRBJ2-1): ETGVTQSPTHLIKTRGQQVTLRCSSQSGHNTVSWYQQALGQGPQFIFQYYREEENGRGNFPPRFSGLQFPNYSSELNVNALELDDSALYLCASSPGLLSYNEQFFGPGTRLTVL.

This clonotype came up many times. CDR3 DNA: TGTGCCAGCAGCCCACTTGCAGGCGGGGGCAATGGCTACACCTTC. Translation: CASSPLAGGGNGYTF. The chain is built from TRBV7-2 and TRBJ1-2; a weak D match, TRBD1 (6 bases). The length of the CDR3 is 15 residues. The germline CDR1 and CDR2 sequences are SGHTA and FQGNSA. The germline V and J ends were trimmed by 5 bases and 6 bases, with 19 bases remaining between them.

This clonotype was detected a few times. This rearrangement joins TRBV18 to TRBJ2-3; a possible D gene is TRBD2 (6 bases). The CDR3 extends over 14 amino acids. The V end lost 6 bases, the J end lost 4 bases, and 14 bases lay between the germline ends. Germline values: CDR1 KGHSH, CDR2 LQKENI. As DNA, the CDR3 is TGTGCCAGCTCTCCGGACTACCGCGCAGATACGCAGTATTTT. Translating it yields CASSPDYRADTQYF.

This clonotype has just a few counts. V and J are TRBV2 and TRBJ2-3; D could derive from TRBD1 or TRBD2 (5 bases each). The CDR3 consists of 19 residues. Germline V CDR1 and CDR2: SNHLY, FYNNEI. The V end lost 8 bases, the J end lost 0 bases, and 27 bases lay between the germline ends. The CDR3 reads CASSPRGPERTFSTDTQYF. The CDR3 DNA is TGTGCCAGCTCGCCCCGGGGACCCGAAAGGACGTTTAGCACAGATACGCAGTATTTT.

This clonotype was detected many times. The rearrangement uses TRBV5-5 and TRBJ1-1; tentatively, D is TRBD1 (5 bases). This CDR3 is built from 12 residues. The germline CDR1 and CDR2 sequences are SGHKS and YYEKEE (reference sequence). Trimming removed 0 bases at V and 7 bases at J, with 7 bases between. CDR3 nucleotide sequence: TGTGCCAGCAGCTTGGATCAGGGTGAAGCTTTCTTT. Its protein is CASSLDQGEAFF.

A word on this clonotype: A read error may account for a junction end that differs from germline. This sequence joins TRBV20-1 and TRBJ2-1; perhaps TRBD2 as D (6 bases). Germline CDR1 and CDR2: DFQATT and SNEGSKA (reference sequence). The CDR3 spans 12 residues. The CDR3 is CSASELGGLAQF. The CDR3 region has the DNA TGCAGTGCCTCCGAACTGGGGGGACTCGCGCAATTC.

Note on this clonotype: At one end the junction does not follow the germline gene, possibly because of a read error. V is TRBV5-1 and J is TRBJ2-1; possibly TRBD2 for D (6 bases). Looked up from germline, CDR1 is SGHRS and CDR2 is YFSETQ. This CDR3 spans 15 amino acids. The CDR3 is CTSSLGGSSYNEQFF. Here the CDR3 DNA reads TGCACCAGCAGCCTGGGGGGTAGCTCCTACAATGAGCAGTTCTTC.

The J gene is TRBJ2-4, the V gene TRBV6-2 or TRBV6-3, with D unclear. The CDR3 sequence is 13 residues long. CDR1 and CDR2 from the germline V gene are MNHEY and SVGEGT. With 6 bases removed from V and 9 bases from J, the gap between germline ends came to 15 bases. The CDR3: CASSPIYETIQYF. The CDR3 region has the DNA TGTGCCAGCAGCCCAATATACGAAACCATTCAGTACTTC.

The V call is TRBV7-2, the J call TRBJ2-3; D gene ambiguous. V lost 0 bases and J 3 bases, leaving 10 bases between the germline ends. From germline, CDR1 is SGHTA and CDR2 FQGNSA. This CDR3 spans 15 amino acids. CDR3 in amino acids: CASSLASLTTDTQYF. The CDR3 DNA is TGTGCCAGCAGCTTAGCTAGCCTAACAACAGATACGCAGTATTTT. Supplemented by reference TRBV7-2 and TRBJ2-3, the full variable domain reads GAGVSQSPSNKVTEKGKDVELRCDPISGHTALYWYRQSLGQGLEFLIYFQGNSAPDKSGLPSDRFSAERTGGSVSTLTIQRTQQEDSAVYLCASSLASLTTDTQYFGPGTRLTVL.

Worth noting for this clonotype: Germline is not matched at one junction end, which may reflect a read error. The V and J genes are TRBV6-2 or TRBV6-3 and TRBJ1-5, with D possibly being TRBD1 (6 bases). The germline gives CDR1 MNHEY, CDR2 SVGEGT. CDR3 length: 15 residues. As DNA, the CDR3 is TGTGCCAGCAGTAAACTGGGGGCTAGCAAACAGCCCCAGCATTTT. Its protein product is CASSKLGASKQPQHF.

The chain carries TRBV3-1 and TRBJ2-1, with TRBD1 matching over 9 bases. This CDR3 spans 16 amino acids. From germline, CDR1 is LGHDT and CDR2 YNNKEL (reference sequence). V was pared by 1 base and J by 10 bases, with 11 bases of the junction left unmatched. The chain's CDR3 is CASSQGPGQGKREQFF. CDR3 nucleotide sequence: TGTGCCAGCAGCCAAGGGCCGGGACAGGGAAAAAGGGAGCAGTTCTTC.

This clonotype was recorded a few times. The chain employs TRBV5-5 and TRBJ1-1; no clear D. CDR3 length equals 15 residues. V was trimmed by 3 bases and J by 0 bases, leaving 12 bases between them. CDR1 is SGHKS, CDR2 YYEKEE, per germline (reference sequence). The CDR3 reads CASSSWLTMNTEAFF. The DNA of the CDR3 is TGTGCCAGCAGCTCGTGGCTGACGATGAACACTGAAGCTTTCTTT.

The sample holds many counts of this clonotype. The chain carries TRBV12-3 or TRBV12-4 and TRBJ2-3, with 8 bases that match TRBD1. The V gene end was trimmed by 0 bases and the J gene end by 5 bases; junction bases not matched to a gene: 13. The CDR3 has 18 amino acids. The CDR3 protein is CASSLALIDRGIQDTQYF. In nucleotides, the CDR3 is TGTGCCAGCAGTTTAGCGCTAATCGACAGGGGAATTCAAGATACGCAGTATTTT.

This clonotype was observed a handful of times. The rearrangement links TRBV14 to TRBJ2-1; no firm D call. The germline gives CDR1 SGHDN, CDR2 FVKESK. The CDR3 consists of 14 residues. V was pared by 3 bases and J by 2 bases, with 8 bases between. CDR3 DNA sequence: TGTGCCAGCAGCCAGTCCTCGACCTACAATGAGCAGTTCTTC. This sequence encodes CASSQSSTYNEQFF.

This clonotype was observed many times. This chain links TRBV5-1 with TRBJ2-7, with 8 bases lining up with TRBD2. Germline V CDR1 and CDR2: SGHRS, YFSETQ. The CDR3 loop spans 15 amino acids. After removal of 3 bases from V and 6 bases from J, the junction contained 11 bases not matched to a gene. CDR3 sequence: CASSYTAGLASEQYF. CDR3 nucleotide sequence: TGCGCCAGCAGCTATACAGCCGGACTAGCATCCGAGCAGTACTTC.

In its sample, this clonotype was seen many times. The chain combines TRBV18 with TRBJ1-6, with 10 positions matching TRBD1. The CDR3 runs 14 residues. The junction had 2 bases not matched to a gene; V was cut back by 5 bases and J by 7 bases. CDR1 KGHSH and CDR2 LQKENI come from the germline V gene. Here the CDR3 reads CASSSGQGNSPLHF. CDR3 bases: TGTGCCAGCTCATCGGGACAGGGGAATTCACCCCTCCACTTT.

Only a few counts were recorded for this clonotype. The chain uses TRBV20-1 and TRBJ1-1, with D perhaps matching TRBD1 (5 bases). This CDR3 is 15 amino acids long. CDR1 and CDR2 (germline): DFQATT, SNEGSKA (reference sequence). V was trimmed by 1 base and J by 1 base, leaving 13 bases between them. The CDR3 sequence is CSARAPRGENTEAFF. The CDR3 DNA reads TGCAGTGCTAGAGCCCCGAGAGGGGAGAACACTGAAGCTTTCTTT.

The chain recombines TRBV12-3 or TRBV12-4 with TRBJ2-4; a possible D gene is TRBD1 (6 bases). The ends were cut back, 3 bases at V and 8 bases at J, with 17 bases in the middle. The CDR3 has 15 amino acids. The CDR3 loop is CASSFTGQRQDIQYF. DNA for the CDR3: TGTGCCAGCAGTTTCACCGGGCAACGACAGGACATTCAGTACTTC.

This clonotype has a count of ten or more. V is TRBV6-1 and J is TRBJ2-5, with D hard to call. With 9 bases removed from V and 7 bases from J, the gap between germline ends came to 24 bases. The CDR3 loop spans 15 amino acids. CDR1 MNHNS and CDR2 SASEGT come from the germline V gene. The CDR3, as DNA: TGTGCCAGTAGCCCAGCCAGAGGCGTCCTAGGGACCCAGTACTTC. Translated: CASSPARGVLGTQYF.

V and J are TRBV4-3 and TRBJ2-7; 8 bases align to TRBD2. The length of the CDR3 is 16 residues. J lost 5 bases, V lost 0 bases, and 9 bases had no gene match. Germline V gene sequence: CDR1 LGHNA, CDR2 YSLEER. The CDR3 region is CASSQDPGLGFDEQYF. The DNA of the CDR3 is TGCGCCAGCAGCCAAGACCCGGGACTAGGGTTTGACGAGCAGTACTTC.

CDR3 protein: CASSQTNEKLFF. CDR3 DNA sequence: TGTGCCAGCAGCCAGACAAACGAAAAACTGTTTTTT. The chain employs TRBV3-1 and TRBJ1-4; no firm D call. CDR3 length equals 12 residues. Germline lookup yields CDR1 LGHDT and CDR2 YNNKEL (reference sequence). Trimming pared 3 bases from V and 8 bases from J, leaving 7 bases between.